This T cell receptor beta chain is drawn from a study of blood T cell repertoires in COVID-19. Study as a whole: COVID-19 samples collected from the United States, Italy and Spain covered acute and convalescent phases.

From germline, CDR1 is ENHRY and CDR2 SYGVKD. Trimming took 4 bases from V and 5 from J, leaving 11 bases between them. The CDR3 is 13 residues long. The Seattle patients, enrolled during active infection, were followed longitudinally. This clone has just one count. Original processing methods: Reference gene primer amplification gave estimated nucleated cell counts. Assay: immunoSEQ multiplex PCR; the TCRdb copy retains only in-frame clones and omits some. That table furnishes V, J and clone size, whereas the DNA furnished D and trimming. The sample yields 170,000 or so clones, roughly 86% seen once. The chain uses TRBV10-3 and TRBJ1-1, with D perhaps matching TRBD1 (5 bases). The sequenced sample was peripheral blood. The source is a man aged 55-75 years with COVID-19, enrolled during active disease. In nucleotides, the CDR3 is TGTGCCATCAGTGCGGGGGGGTTAACTGAAGCTTTCTTT. This gives the protein CAISAGGLTEAFF.